The clone carrying this T cell receptor (beta chain) showed up just once. Germline is not matched at one junction end, which may reflect a read error. This CDR3 has 16 amino acids. Germline CDR1 is LGHNT and CDR2 is FRNRAP. This entry is derived from a study of tumor and adjacent non-tumor tissue in lung cancer. A modified ARM-PCR protocol with three rounds of nested PCR amplified TCRbeta. TCRdb passed the multiplex PCR reads through MiXCR, listing each CDR3 protein once. Among tens of thousands of distinct CDR3 sequences listed, more than 80% were seen once. RNA was extracted from bulk tissue without any cell sorting. Distant lung tissue was collected more than 3 cm away from the tumor edge.

This sequence originates from a man aged 55 to 70 with non-small cell lung cancer. Sequenced input: distant non-tumor lung tissue. This chain uses TRBV12-5 with TRBJ1-2; 11 bases are shared with TRBD1. CDR3 nucleotide sequence: TGTGCTAGTGATCTCAGGACAGGGGGCGAAAGAGTATGGCTACACTTC. This encodes CASDLRTGGERVWLHF.